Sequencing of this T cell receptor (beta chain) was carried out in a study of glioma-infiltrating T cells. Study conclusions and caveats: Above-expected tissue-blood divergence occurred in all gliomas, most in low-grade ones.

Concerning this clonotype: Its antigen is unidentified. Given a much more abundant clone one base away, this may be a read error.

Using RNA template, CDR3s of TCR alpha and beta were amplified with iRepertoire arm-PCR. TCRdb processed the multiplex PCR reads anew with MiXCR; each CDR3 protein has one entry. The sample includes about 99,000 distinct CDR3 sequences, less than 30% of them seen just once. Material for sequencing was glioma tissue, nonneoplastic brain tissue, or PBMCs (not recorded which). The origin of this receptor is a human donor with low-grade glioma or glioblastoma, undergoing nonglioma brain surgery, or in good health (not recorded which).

The chain's CDR3 is CASSLRGRTIGTGTQYF. DNA of the CDR3: TGTGCCAGCAGCCTTAGGGGGAGAACTATCGGCACAGGTACGCAGTATTTT. The V and J genes are TRBV7-2 and TRBJ2-3; TRBD1 is a possible D gene (6 bases). CDR1 and CDR2 (germline): SGHTA, FQGNSA. The CDR3 is 17 amino acids.